The 16 T cell receptor beta chains presented below share a single source sample, sequenced in a study of blood T cell repertoires in COVID-19. Sequencing used immunoSEQ multiplex PCR; TCRdb keeps in-frame clones, though not all of them. Seen here are about 300,000 clones, 85% observed once, and the top ten hold around 2.3%. Sequencing was performed on PBMCs or T cells enriched from blood (not recorded which). These receptors originate from a woman in her forties or fifties who had recovered from COVID-19.

The CDR3 nucleotides are TGTGCCAGCAGTTACTCGATTGGCAGGGTCGTCCAGTTCTTC. The encoded protein is CASSYSIGRVVQFF. The V and J genes are TRBV6-5 and TRBJ2-1; D is perhaps TRBD1 (5 bases). The CDR3 runs 14 residues. V dropped 0 bases and J dropped 13 bases, with 16 bases sitting between them. The germline gives CDR1 MNHEY, CDR2 SVGAGI.

The rearrangement joins TRBV10-3 to TRBJ1-6, with D possibly TRBD1 on 5 matching bases. This CDR3 region has 17 residues. Germline CDR1 ENHRY, CDR2 SYGVKD. Deletions cut 8 bases from V and 7 bases from J, with 24 bases between. CDR3 protein: CAIGQSGGGYTNSPLHF. The CDR3 nucleotides read TGTGCCATCGGGCAGTCGGGGGGAGGATATACCAATTCACCCCTCCACTTT.

The genes are TRBV5-4 and TRBJ2-2; TRBD1 agrees at 8 bases. The CDR3 spans 17 residues. V shed 3 bases and J 4 bases; nucleotides not matched to a gene: 11. Germline loops: CDR1 SGHNT, CDR2 YYREEE (reference sequence). CDR3 nucleotides: TGTGCCAGCAGCTGGGGGTTGCAGGGGGCTAGCACCGGGGAGCTGTTTTTT. Residues: CASSWGLQGASTGELFF. The variable domain in full, completed from reference TRBV5-4 and TRBJ2-2, reads ETGVTQSPTHLIKTRGQQVTLRCSSQSGHNTVSWYQQALGQGPQFIFQYYREEENGRGNFPPRFSGLQFPNYSSELNVNALELDDSALYLCASSWGLQGASTGELFFGEGSRLTVL.

The chain carries TRBV13 and TRBJ2-7; 9 nucleotides match TRBD1. The V segment lost 5 bases and the J segment 3 bases; nucleotides outside the gene matches: 8. This CDR3 is built from 15 residues. Germline CDR1 PRHDT, CDR2 FYEKMQ (reference sequence). CDR3 DNA sequence: TGTGCCAGCAGCCACGCCAGGACAGGGGACTACGAGCAGTACTTC. Amino acids: CASSHARTGDYEQYF.

The V call is TRBV7-9, the J call TRBJ2-1; D remains ambiguous. The V end was cut by 0 bases, the J end by 0 bases, with 3 bases between. CDR1 and CDR2 (germline): SEHNR, FQNEAQ (reference sequence). The CDR3 is 14 residues long. The CDR3 reads CASSLASSYNEQFF. The CDR3 DNA reads TGTGCCAGCAGCTTAGCTAGCTCCTACAATGAGCAGTTCTTC. The full variable domain, completed using reference TRBV7-9 and TRBJ2-1, is DTGVSQNPRHKITKRGQNVTFRCDPISEHNRLYWYRQTLGQGPEFLTYFQNEAQLEKSRLLSDRFSAERPKGSFSTLEIQRTEQGDSAMYLCASSLASSYNEQFFGPGTRLTVL.

CDR3 nucleotides: TGTGCCAGCAGCCCGACGAGGGGGAAGGAGACCCAGTACTTC. Encoded protein: CASSPTRGKETQYF. The gene calls are TRBV7-2 and TRBJ2-5; TRBD1 is a possible D gene (6 bases). The CDR3 is 14 amino acids. Germline assignment: CDR1 SGHTA and CDR2 FQGNSA. Trimming left V 5 bases short and J 5 bases short, with 15 bases between.

The chain couples TRBV30 to TRBJ1-2, with D possibly matching TRBD1 (5 bases). V was clipped by 0 bases and J by 0 bases, with 14 bases between them. This CDR3 has 16 residues. The germline CDR1 and CDR2 sequences are GTSNPN and SVGIG (reference sequence). This CDR3 reads CAWSVLRTRANYGYTF. The CDR3 DNA sequence: TGTGCCTGGAGTGTACTCCGGACAAGGGCTAACTATGGCTACACCTTC.

The chain couples TRBV7-8 to TRBJ2-7; 8 positions agree with TRBD1. CDR1 and CDR2 (germline): SGHVS, FQNEAQ. The length of the CDR3 is 14 residues. After removal of 1 base from V and 7 bases from J, the junction contained 6 bases not matched to a gene. The DNA for the CDR3 is TGTGCCAGCAGCTTAGTATCCAGGGGGCGAGAGCAGTACTTC. Its translation: CASSLVSRGREQYF.

The chain couples TRBV10-3 to TRBJ2-5; tentatively, D is TRBD2 (5 bases). This CDR3 comprises 15 residues. CDR1 is ENHRY, CDR2 SYGVKD, per germline. V lost 3 bases to trimming and J lost 2 bases, with 13 bases between them. The CDR3 DNA reads as TGTGCCATCAGTGAACACCCGGGATCGCAAGAGACCCAGTACTTC. Encoded protein: CAISEHPGSQETQYF.

The chain uses TRBV11-2 and TRBJ2-1, with D maybe TRBD2 (5 bases). Germline V gives CDR1 SGHAT, CDR2 FQNNGV. There are 16 residues in the CDR3. With 5 bases removed from V and 3 bases from J, the gap between germline ends came to 17 bases. CDR3 amino acids: CASSLDISGLYNEQFF. The CDR3 region has the DNA TGTGCCAGCAGCCTCGATATCAGCGGACTCTACAATGAGCAGTTCTTC. Filled out from reference TRBV11-2 and TRBJ2-1, the complete variable domain reads EAGVAQSPRYKIIEKRQSVAFWCNPISGHATLYWYQQILGQGPKLLIQFQNNGVVDDSQLPKDRFSAERLKGVDSTLKIQPAKLEDSAVYLCASSLDISGLYNEQFFGPGTRLTVL.

The chain uses TRBV28 and TRBJ2-7; 11 nucleotides line up with TRBD2. Losses at the gene ends were 5 bases for V and 2 bases for J; bases not matched to a gene: 5. The CDR3 loop spans 15 amino acids. Germline V gene sequence: CDR1 MDHEN, CDR2 SYDVKM. The CDR3, as DNA: TGTGCCAGCAGTCCAACTAGCGGGGGTACCTACGAGCAGTACTTC. It translates to CASSPTSGGTYEQYF.

This chain connects TRBV3-1 (or the pseudogene TRBV3-2) to TRBJ2-7, with TRBD2 as a possible D gene (5 bases). With 1 base removed from V and 7 bases from J, the gap between germline ends came to 11 bases. The germline CDR1 and CDR2 sequences are LGHDT and YNNKEL (reference sequence). CDR3 length equals 13 residues. The CDR3 DNA reads as TGTGCCAGCAGCCAAGCGGGATTGGGGGAGCAGTACTTC. Protein sequence: CASSQAGLGEQYF.

The chain links TRBV30 to TRBJ1-5; 7 bases match TRBD1. The J segment lost 4 bases and the V segment lost 1 base, leaving 1 base of the junction unmatched. This CDR3 region has 13 residues. Germline CDR1 GTSNPN, CDR2 SVGIG (reference sequence). This chain's CDR3 is CAWSATGNQPQHF. The CDR3 DNA sequence: TGTGCCTGGAGTGCGACAGGGAATCAGCCCCAGCATTTT.

This rearrangement joins TRBV7-9 to TRBJ1-1; D not resolved. V lost 3 bases and J 11 bases, leaving 16 bases between the germline ends. Per germline, CDR1 SEHNR and CDR2 FQNEAQ (reference sequence). The CDR3 totals 13 residues. CDR3 DNA: TGTGCCAGCAGCTTTCGGAAGACGGAGAGTGCTTTCTTT. It yields the protein CASSFRKTESAFF.

This clone appeared a few times. The rearrangement links TRBV15 to TRBJ2-7; TRBD2 aligns across 11 bases. Germline V gene data show CDR1 as LNHNV and CDR2 as YYDKDF (reference sequence). The CDR3 has 17 residues. The ends lost 1 base at V and 1 base at J; junction bases unmatched: 6. The CDR3 bases are TGTGCCACCAGCAGAGGCACTAGCGGGGGTGAGTCCTACGAGCAGTACTTC. Its translation is CATSRGTSGGESYEQYF.

The chain uses TRBV5-4 and TRBJ2-2; D is perhaps TRBD2 (5 bases). The germline V gene encodes CDR1 SGHNT and CDR2 YYREEE (reference sequence). The ends were cut back, 4 bases at V and 6 bases at J, with 16 bases in the middle. The CDR3 runs to 15 residues. In DNA, the CDR3 is TGTGCCAGCAGCCTCCGGGAAGGAAGCGCCGGGGAGCTGTTTTTT. This sequence encodes CASSLREGSAGELFF. Supplemented by reference TRBV5-4 and TRBJ2-2, the full variable domain reads ETGVTQSPTHLIKTRGQQVTLRCSSQSGHNTVSWYQQALGQGPQFIFQYYREEENGRGNFPPRFSGLQFPNYSSELNVNALELDDSALYLCASSLREGSAGELFFGEGSRLTVL.